This note documents a single T cell receptor (beta chain) sequence. Its antigen is as yet unknown. This record belongs to a study of shared clonotypes between healthy human individuals. Sorted-subset replicate PCRs used around 200 ng of genomic DNA. This amount corresponded to some 30,000 T cell genomes. The method was immunoSEQ multiplex PCR; TCRdb's version includes in-frame clones alone and lacks a portion of them. The table lists 2 million to 2.5 million clones, around 90% of them singletons, with 0.37% in the top ten. CDR1 and CDR2 from the germline V gene are ENHRY and SYGVKD. The CDR3 is 14 residues long. V was clipped by 6 bases and J by 1 base; unmatched bases: 3. Study outcomes and limitations: Incomplete sequencing of sorted subsets was indicated by rarefaction despite large depth. Lower generation probabilities were found for non-shared clonotypes than for those shared by all four donors.

The sequencing input was naive CD4+ T cells from PBMCs. Noted subset: CD45RA+ positively selected. The chain joins TRBV10-3 to TRBJ2-1; 7 nucleotides agree with TRBD2. This clonotype was sampled from a young man in good health. Some clones in this sample may be carry-over from other donors' samples. CDR3 nucleotide sequence: TGTGCCATCAGGCGGGAGATATCCTACAATGAGCAGTTCTTC. It codes for CAIRREISYNEQFF.